The T cell receptor (beta chain) described here comes from a study of vaccination effects on CD4 cells after COVID-19. Study-wide points: Healthy vaccine recipients' vaccine-induced clones were almost all SARS-CoV-2 mono-reactive.

TCRdb's table, derived via immunoSEQ multiplex PCR, lists solely in-frame clones and lacks some. This table holds tens of thousands of clones, approximately 80% found once. This CDR3 is 13 amino acids long. Germline-derived CDR1 and CDR2 are SGHTA and FQGTGA. Trimming took 5 bases from V and 7 from J, leaving 14 bases between them. Concerning this clone itself: Its antigen remains unidentified.

Within the ViraFEST assay, antigen-specific CD4+ T cells underwent expansion with viral peptide pools prior to sequencing. Culturing for 10 days preceded CD4+ T cell isolation. Testing of the vaccine recipients showed negative nucleocapsid antibodies and no prior SARS-CoV-2 infection. Material: CD4+ T cells from PBMCs cultured with HCoV-229E spike peptides, obtained before COVID-19 vaccination. This chain uses TRBV7-3 with TRBJ2-5; D might be TRBD2 (6 bases). The TCR sequence derives from a human donor who received a COVID-19 vaccine. The CDR3 here is CASSAGPGGTQYF. The CDR3 DNA reads TGTGCCAGCAGCGCGGGGCCCGGAGGGACCCAGTACTTC.